This TCR beta chain originates from a study of beta chain features in type 1 diabetes. There are a few counts of this clone. Expressed TCRB transcripts were sequenced because the entire RNA isolate underwent reverse transcription. Libraries were prepared by immunoSEQ multiplex PCR; TCRdb keeps only in-frame clonotypes and omits some of them. The data show 450,000 or so clones, roughly 10% seen once. Germline loops: CDR1 SQVTM, CDR2 ANQGSEA. Losses at the gene ends were 6 bases for V and 8 bases for J; bases not matched to a gene: 11. The CDR3 is made up of 14 amino acids. V and J are TRBV29-1 and TRBJ2-4, with 9 bases identical to TRBD1. The material sequenced was naive CD4+ T cells from blood. This sequence was found in a young woman in good health. DNA for the CDR3: TGCAGCGTAGTGGACAGGGGCAAGATTGACATTCAGTACTTC. Translation: CSVVDRGKIDIQYF. The complete variable domain, with remaining parts taken from reference TRBV29-1 and TRBJ2-4, reads SAVISQKPSRDICQRGTSLTIQCQVDSQVTMMFWYRQQPGQSLTLIATANQGSEATYESGFVIDKFPISRPNLTFSTLTVSNMSPEDSSIYLCSVVDRGKIDIQYFGAGTRLSVL.